A selection of T cell receptor beta chains follows, all from one sample in a study of OX40 agonist ivuxolimab in advanced cancers. Method: immunoSEQ multiplex PCR; TCRdb's copy keeps in-frame clones and lacks some. The sample consists of around 53,000 clones, 85% of them appearing once. Sample: CD4+ or CD8+ T cells sorted from blood, taken in a trial of the OX40 agonist ivuxolimab. Source of these receptors: an adult with an advanced solid tumor such as melanoma, head and neck, liver or kidney cancer. Each CDR3 is given with its conserved first and last residue. A D gene is named only where the DNA matches it firmly. Some rows have no size entry. The others give once, few or many, or a class for an expanded clone.

CDR3: CASSLLGDGYTF
DNA: TGTGCCAGCAGCTTATTAGGGGATGGCTACACCTTC
V: TRBV7-2
D: .
size: .
J: TRBJ1-2

CDR3: CASTPGTSDTGELFF
DNA: TGTGCCAGTACCCCCGGGACAAGCGACACCGGGGAGCTGTTTTTT
V: TRBV19
D: .
size: .
J: TRBJ2-2

CDR3: CASLAGTTNTDTQYF
DNA: TGTGCCAGCTTGGCCGGGACAACGAACACAGATACGCAGTATTTT
V: TRBV27
D: .
size: .
J: TRBJ2-3

CDR3: CASSPGGGAPDTQYF
DNA: TGTGCCAGCAGTCCTGGCGGGGGGGCCCCAGATACGCAGTATTTT
V: TRBV7-3
D: TRBD2
size: .
J: TRBJ2-3

CDR3: CAWSVNRDTGELFF
DNA: TGTGCCTGGAGTGTAAATAGGGACACCGGGGAGCTGTTTTTT
V: TRBV30
D: .
size: .
J: TRBJ2-2

CDR3: CASSLEGGDTIYF
DNA: TGTGCCAGCAGCTTAGAAGGTGGAGACACCATATATTTT
V: TRBV7-6
D: .
size: once
J: TRBJ1-3

CDR3: CASSLISGGGETQYF
DNA: TGTGCCAGCAGCTTGATTAGCGGGGGGGGTGAGACCCAGTACTTC
V: TRBV5-4
D: TRBD2
size: .
J: TRBJ2-5

CDR3: CASTPTGGISPLHF
DNA: TGTGCCAGCACCCCGACAGGGGGGATTTCACCCCTCCACTTT
V: TRBV6-5
D: TRBD1
size: .
J: TRBJ1-6

CDR3: CASSPPRDPYYNEQFF
DNA: TGTGCCAGCAGCCCCCCCCGGGATCCTTACTACAATGAGCAGTTCTTC
V: TRBV11-1
D: .
size: .
J: TRBJ2-1

CDR3: CASSDLSGPSNQPQHF
DNA: TGTGCCAGCAGTGACTTGTCAGGGCCCAGCAATCAGCCCCAGCATTTT
V: TRBV2
D: .
size: .
J: TRBJ1-5

CDR3: CASVKGGSGQMNTEAFF
DNA: TGTGCCAGCGTTAAGGGGGGGAGCGGGCAGATGAACACTGAAGCTTTCTTT
V: TRBV7-9
D: .
size: .
J: TRBJ1-1

CDR3: CASSYGKNTEAFF
DNA: TGTGCCAGCAGCTACGGGAAGAACACTGAAGCTTTCTTT
V: TRBV7-2
D: .
size: .
J: TRBJ1-1

CDR3: CASRRDKNTEAFF
DNA: TGTGCCAGTCGCCGGGACAAGAACACTGAAGCTTTCTTT
V: TRBV19
D: .
size: .
J: TRBJ1-1

CDR3: CASSAHKGDTEAFF
DNA: TGTGCCAGCAGCGCACATAAGGGGGACACTGAAGCTTTCTTT
V: TRBV9
D: .
size: .
J: TRBJ1-1

CDR3: CASSVTGEEGYTF
DNA: TGTGCCAGCAGCGTAACAGGGGAGGAGGGCTACACCTTC
V: TRBV11-2
D: TRBD1
size: .
J: TRBJ1-2

CDR3: CASSFGSNQPQHF
DNA: TGTGCCAGCAGCTTTGGTAGCAATCAGCCCCAGCATTTT
V: TRBV7-9
D: .
size: .
J: TRBJ1-5

CDR3: CASSYGGGAETQYF
DNA: TGTGCCAGCAGTTATGGCGGGGGGGCGGAGACCCAGTACTTC
V: TRBV6-5
D: TRBD2
size: once
J: TRBJ2-5

CDR3: CAWSNTEAFF
DNA: TGTGCCTGGAGTAATACTGAAGCTTTCTTT
V: TRBV30
D: .
size: few
J: TRBJ1-1

CDR3: CASSISGTGVTEAFF
DNA: TGTGCCAGTAGTATATCCGGGACAGGGGTAACTGAAGCTTTCTTT
V: TRBV19
D: TRBD1
size: .
J: TRBJ1-1

CDR3: CSVDMDGANYGYTF
DNA: TGCAGCGTAGATATGGACGGAGCTAACTATGGCTACACCTTC
V: TRBV29-1
D: .
size: .
J: TRBJ1-2

CDR3: CASSLTGHDEQFF
DNA: TGTGCCAGCAGTTTAACAGGGCATGATGAGCAGTTCTTC
V: TRBV28
D: .
size: .
J: TRBJ2-1

CDR3: CASSLGQPGGQFF
DNA: TGTGCCAGCAGTTTAGGTCAGCCTGGGGGGCAGTTCTTC
V: TRBV27
D: .
size: .
J: TRBJ2-1

CDR3: CASSSGLGSSYNEQFF
DNA: TGTGCCAGCAGCTCTGGGTTAGGGAGCTCCTACAATGAGCAGTTCTTC
V: TRBV7-2
D: .
size: .
J: TRBJ2-1

CDR3: CAWSGGTNGYTF
DNA: TGTGCCTGGAGTGGGGGGACAAATGGCTACACCTTC
V: TRBV30
D: .
size: .
J: TRBJ1-2

CDR3: CASSQRGWKNIQYF
DNA: TGTGCCAGCAGTCAGCGGGGTTGGAAAAACATTCAGTACTTC
V: TRBV28
D: TRBD2
size: few
J: TRBJ2-4

CDR3: CASSFRFMGYETQYF
DNA: TGTGCCAGCAGCTTTCGTTTTATGGGTTACGAGACCCAGTACTTC
V: TRBV5-5
D: .
size: .
J: TRBJ2-5

CDR3: CASSLFTLNTEAFF
DNA: TGTGCCAGCAGCTTATTTACACTGAACACTGAAGCTTTCTTT
V: TRBV7-8
D: .
size: .
J: TRBJ1-1

CDR3: CTSRDRVFNEQYF
DNA: TGTACCAGCAGGGACAGGGTTTTCAACGAGCAGTACTTC
V: TRBV6-6
D: TRBD1
size: .
J: TRBJ2-7

CDR3: CASSLWTGGAVGNTEAFF
DNA: TGTGCCAGCAGTTTATGGACAGGGGGCGCGGTAGGGAACACTGAAGCTTTCTTT
V: TRBV27
D: TRBD1
size: .
J: TRBJ1-1

CDR3: CATQRYGTVKTGELFF
DNA: TGTGCCACCCAACGTTACGGGACAGTGAAAACCGGGGAGCTGTTTTTT
V: TRBV28
D: TRBD1
size: .
J: TRBJ2-2

CDR3: CATSRDLAGGIGELFF
DNA: TGTGCCACCAGCAGAGATCTAGCGGGGGGAATCGGGGAGCTGTTTTTT
V: TRBV15
D: TRBD2
size: .
J: TRBJ2-2

CDR3: CASSTQGNQPQHF
DNA: TGTGCCAGCAGTACACAGGGGAATCAGCCCCAGCATTTT
V: TRBV28
D: TRBD1
size: .
J: TRBJ1-5

CDR3: CASSGGSEAFF
DNA: TGTGCCAGCAGTGGGGGGTCTGAAGCTTTCTTT
V: TRBV2
D: .
size: few
J: TRBJ1-1

CDR3: CASRQIWDENTIYF
DNA: TGTGCCAGCAGACAAATTTGGGATGAAAACACCATATATTTT
V: TRBV7-8
D: .
size: .
J: TRBJ1-3

CDR3: CASSPMDRGLHLSYNEQFF
DNA: TGTGCCAGCAGCCCGATGGACAGGGGACTCCACCTCTCCTACAATGAGCAGTTCTTC
V: TRBV5-4
D: TRBD1
size: .
J: TRBJ2-1

CDR3: CASRPGTTRTDTQYF
DNA: TGTGCCAGCAGGCCCGGGACTACTCGCACAGATACGCAGTATTTT
V: TRBV27
D: TRBD2
size: .
J: TRBJ2-3

CDR3: CASSLGDRGRETEAFF
DNA: TGTGCCAGCAGCTTAGGGGACAGGGGTAGGGAGACTGAAGCTTTCTTT
V: TRBV7-6
D: TRBD1
size: .
J: TRBJ1-1

CDR3: CASSLTSGEIDTQYF
DNA: TGTGCCAGCAGCTTGACTAGCGGGGAAATAGATACGCAGTATTTT
V: TRBV7-2
D: TRBD2
size: .
J: TRBJ2-3

CDR3: CASSQEGGNTEAFF
DNA: TGCGCCAGCAGCCAAGAGGGCGGGAACACTGAAGCTTTCTTT
V: TRBV4-1
D: .
size: .
J: TRBJ1-1

CDR3: CASSLRGSTEAFF
DNA: TGTGCCAGCAGCCTGAGGGGATCCACTGAAGCTTTCTTT
V: TRBV25-1
D: .
size: .
J: TRBJ1-1